The 29 T cell receptor beta chains in this list originate from one sample, sequenced in a study of T cell repertoires and Cas9 in healthy adults. Here immunoSEQ multiplex PCR was the method, and the copy in TCRdb shows in-frame clones only, minus some. The table includes under 25,000 clones, about 92% detected once. The material sequenced was CD4+ effector T cells (CD127+, CD25-, CD137-, CD154-) from PBMCs; culture status not recorded. The receptors stem from a human donor in good health.

The gene calls are TRBV15 and TRBJ2-2, with 8 bases identical to TRBD1. The CDR3 has 14 amino acids. V lost 3 bases, J lost 3 bases, and 0 bases stayed unmatched. CDR1 and CDR2 (germline): LNHNV, YYDKDF (reference sequence). CDR3 DNA sequence: TGTGCCACCAGCAGGGACAGGGACACCGGGGAGCTGTTTTTT. Protein: CATSRDRDTGELFF.

The chain has TRBV11-2 and TRBJ2-3, with 11 nucleotides matching TRBD1. CDR1 and CDR2 from the germline V gene are SGHAT and FQNNGV. The CDR3 is 13 residues long. The trim removed 5 bases at V and 11 bases at J, leaving 6 bases unmatched. The CDR3 DNA reads TGTGCCAGCAGCGAGGACAGGGGGCTTTGGCAGTATTTT. This sequence encodes CASSEDRGLWQYF. Together with reference TRBV11-2 and TRBJ2-3, the CDR3 gives the full variable domain: EAGVAQSPRYKIIEKRQSVAFWCNPISGHATLYWYQQILGQGPKLLIQFQNNGVVDDSQLPKDRFSAERLKGVDSTLKIQPAKLEDSAVYLCASSEDRGLWQYFGPGTRLTVL.

This clone has a single count. This chain connects TRBV5-5 to TRBJ1-1; the D is unclear. This CDR3 is built from 12 residues. With 4 bases removed from V and 2 bases from J, the gap between germline ends came to 6 bases. Looked up from germline, CDR1 is SGHKS and CDR2 is YYEKEE (reference sequence). CDR3 DNA sequence: TGTGCCAGCAGCCTTACTAACACTGAAGCTTTCTTT. Its protein product is CASSLTNTEAFF.

This clone has just one count. The chain joins TRBV19 to TRBJ1-6; 9 nucleotides line up with TRBD1. The junction had 3 bases not matched to a gene; V was cut back by 4 bases and J by 8 bases. This CDR3 spans 14 amino acids. Germline CDR1 LNHDA, CDR2 SQIVND (reference sequence). The CDR3 DNA sequence: TGTGCCAGTAGTACCAGGGACAGGGATTCACCCCTCCACTTT. It encodes CASSTRDRDSPLHF.

This chain joins TRBV7-2 and TRBJ1-1; D might be TRBD1 (5 bases). Germline V gene lookup returns CDR1 SGHTA and CDR2 FQGNSA. Trimming removed 0 bases from V and 10 bases from J, with 15 bases in between. CDR3 length: 14 amino acids. The CDR3 sequence: CASSLATRQGRAFF. The CDR3 nucleotides are TGTGCCAGCAGCTTAGCGACCCGGCAGGGCAGAGCTTTCTTT.

V gene TRBV2 combines with J gene TRBJ2-5; D is perhaps TRBD2 (5 bases). With 7 bases removed from V and 9 bases from J, the gap between germline ends came to 27 bases. Germline CDR1 reads SNHLY; CDR2 reads FYNNEI. The CDR3 is made up of 16 amino acids. CDR3 nucleotide sequence: TGTGCCAGCATTTATTCTGGCGGTCAAGGGAGTGAGGCCCAGTACTTC. It yields the protein CASIYSGGQGSEAQYF.

The table lists this clone with a count of one. This chain links TRBV27 with TRBJ1-2, with TRBD1 as a possible D gene (6 bases). The CDR3 is made up of 13 amino acids. The V end lost 5 bases, the J end lost 5 bases, and 12 bases lay between the germline ends. CDR1 is MNHEY, CDR2 SMNVEV, per germline (reference sequence). DNA for the CDR3: TGTGCCAGCAGTCCTGGACAGCTATATGGCTACACCTTC. Its protein is CASSPGQLYGYTF.

This chain joins TRBV6-5 and TRBJ1-1, with TRBD1 as a possible D gene (5 bases). The CDR3 consists of 13 residues. Trimming pared 5 bases from V and 1 base from J, leaving 8 bases between. Germline assignment: CDR1 MNHEY and CDR2 SVGAGI. CDR3 residues: CASSTTGNTEAFF. The CDR3 DNA sequence: TGTGCCAGCAGTACTACAGGGAACACTGAAGCTTTCTTT.

V is TRBV5-1 and J is TRBJ2-7; perhaps TRBD1 as D (5 bases). Trimming left V 4 bases short and J 4 bases short, with 12 bases between. CDR1 is SGHRS, CDR2 YFSETQ, per germline. There are 13 residues in the CDR3. The CDR3: CASSLRGGYEQYF. DNA for the CDR3: TGCGCCAGCAGCCTAAGGGGCGGATACGAGCAGTACTTC.

This chain connects TRBV21-1 to TRBJ1-5. TRBV21-1 counts as a pseudogene. The CDR3 runs 16 residues. CDR3 in amino acids: CASSRRGGGSNQPQHF. The CDR3, as DNA: TGTGCCAGCAGCAGGAGAGGGGGAGGAAGCAATCAGCCCCAGCATTTT.

CDR3 DNA: TGTGCCAGCAGCGTCCCAGGCAAAGCTCCCTTAAGCACTGAAGCTTTCTTT. Translating gives CASSVPGKAPLSTEAFF. V and J are TRBV2 and TRBJ1-1, with D hard to call. The V end was cut by 6 bases, the J end by 4 bases, with 24 bases between. The CDR3 sequence is 17 residues long. Germline V gives CDR1 SNHLY, CDR2 FYNNEI.

The gene calls are TRBV6-5 and TRBJ1-5; D gene unclear. CDR1 MNHEY and CDR2 SVGAGI come from the germline V gene. The CDR3 is 13 residues long. V shed 6 bases and J shed 7 bases, with 13 bases lying between them. The CDR3 is CASSPRVWQPQHF. As DNA, the CDR3 is TGTGCCAGCAGCCCTCGGGTCTGGCAGCCCCAGCATTTT.

This clone was counted once. V and J are TRBV30 and TRBJ1-5; D not resolved. Germline CDR1 is GTSNPN and CDR2 is SVGIG (reference sequence). The length of the CDR3 is 12 residues. Trimming pared 3 bases from V and 2 bases from J, leaving 5 bases between. The CDR3 DNA sequence: TGTGCCTGGAGCGGTGGCAATCAGCCCCAGCATTTT. Translated: CAWSGGNQPQHF.

This CDR3 is CASSIVGYGYTF. CDR3 sequence (DNA): TGTGCCAGTAGTATAGTAGGATATGGCTACACCTTC. This chain uses TRBV19 with TRBJ1-2, with D hard to call. Germline V gene sequence: CDR1 LNHDA, CDR2 SQIVND (reference sequence). The V end lost 1 base, the J end lost 5 bases, and 5 bases lay between the germline ends. The CDR3 is 12 residues long. Full variable domain (outside the CDR3, taken from reference TRBV19 and TRBJ1-2): DGGITQSPKYLFRKEGQNVTLSCEQNLNHDAMYWYRQDPGQGLRLIYYSQIVNDFQKGDIAEGYSVSREKKESFPLTVTSAQKNPTAFYLCASSIVGYGYTFGSGTRLTVV.

The rearrangement uses TRBV5-1 and TRBJ2-2; 7 nucleotides align to TRBD1. The CDR3 totals 16 residues. V lost 5 bases and J lost 5; bases outside the gene matches: 12. CDR1 is SGHRS and CDR2 is YFSETQ in the germline V gene. The CDR3 sequence: CASSPGDRDFTGELFF. In DNA, the CDR3 is TGCGCCAGCAGTCCCGGTGACAGGGATTTTACCGGGGAGCTGTTTTTT.

The rearrangement links TRBV19 to TRBJ2-1; no firm D call. This CDR3 comprises 13 residues. Trimming removed 3 bases at V and 9 bases at J, with 12 bases between. Germline CDR1 and CDR2: LNHDA and SQIVND (reference sequence). The CDR3 protein is CASSIGQSGEQFF. DNA for the CDR3: TGTGCCAGTAGTATCGGCCAGTCGGGTGAGCAGTTCTTC.

The chain uses TRBV28 and TRBJ1-3; D gene ambiguous. The CDR3 is 15 residues long. Germline CDR1 reads MDHEN; CDR2 reads SYDVKM. Deletions cut 7 bases from V and 3 bases from J, with 16 bases between. The CDR3, as DNA: TGTGCCAGCACCCCGACGGCCCTGGGTGGAAACACCATATATTTT. Residues: CASTPTALGGNTIYF.

The rearrangement uses TRBV5-4 and TRBJ1-1; D gene unclear. The CDR3 runs to 12 residues. V was pared by 5 bases and J by 5 bases, with 10 bases between. The V gene's germline CDR1 is SGHNT and CDR2 YYREEE (reference sequence). CDR3 loop: CASRLPGTEAFF. The CDR3 DNA reads TGTGCCAGCAGACTGCCGGGAACTGAAGCTTTCTTT.

The chain is built from TRBV6-6 and TRBJ1-5; 7 bases agree with TRBD1. The CDR3 runs 15 residues. CDR1 MNHNY and CDR2 SVGAGI come from the germline V gene (reference sequence). The J segment lost 4 bases and the V segment lost 7 bases, leaving 10 bases of the junction unmatched. DNA for the CDR3: TGTGCCAGCATCACCAGCAGGGGGAGGAATCAGCCCCAGCATTTT. This translates into CASITSRGRNQPQHF.

The chain joins TRBV19 to TRBJ1-4; D is perhaps TRBD1 (5 bases). V gave up 7 bases and J gave up 2 bases, with 14 bases separating them. The CDR3 totals 15 residues. Germline loops: CDR1 LNHDA, CDR2 SQIVND (reference sequence). The CDR3 loop reads CASTAPGTTNEKLFF. CDR3 coding DNA: TGTGCCAGTACGGCCCCCGGGACGACTAATGAAAAACTGTTTTTT.

This chain links TRBV18 with TRBJ1-5; TRBD1 aligns across 8 bases. This CDR3 is built from 14 residues. Looked up from germline, CDR1 is KGHSH and CDR2 is LQKENI. With 3 bases clipped from V and 3 bases from J, the junction kept 1 base outside the gene matches. The CDR3 loop reads CASSPGQANQPQHF. CDR3 bases: TGTGCCAGCTCACCGGGACAGGCCAATCAGCCCCAGCATTTT. The entire variable domain, with the rest obtained from reference TRBV18 and TRBJ1-5, is as follows: NAGVMQNPRHLVRRRGQEARLRCSPMKGHSHVYWYRQLPEEGLKFMVYLQKENIIDESGMPKERFSAEFPKEGPSILRIQQVVRGDSAAYFCASSPGQANQPQHFGDGTRLSIL.

The J gene is TRBJ1-2, the V gene TRBV2, with D possibly being TRBD1 (5 bases). This CDR3 has 15 amino acids. V dropped 1 base and J dropped 3 bases, with 12 bases sitting between them. Germline V gives CDR1 SNHLY, CDR2 FYNNEI. The CDR3 protein is CASSEGGRSDYGYTF. In nucleotides, the CDR3 is TGTGCCAGCAGTGAAGGGGGACGTAGTGACTATGGCTACACCTTC.

The rearrangement links TRBV4-2 to TRBJ1-4; 7 positions agree with TRBD1. Per germline, CDR1 LGHNA and CDR2 YNFKEQ. This CDR3 spans 15 amino acids. Trimming at V came to 3 bases and at J to 8 bases, leaving 9 bases not matched to a gene. The CDR3 protein is CASSHPNRGDEKLFF. DNA for the CDR3: TGTGCCAGCAGCCATCCCAACAGGGGAGACGAAAAACTGTTTTTT.

The V and J genes are TRBV5-4 and TRBJ1-2; 7 nucleotides align to TRBD1. CDR1 is SGHNT, CDR2 YYREEE, per germline (reference sequence). Trimming cost V 0 bases and J 9 bases; bases outside gene matches: 8. The CDR3 consists of 14 residues. This CDR3 reads CASSLGAGGGSYTF. DNA for the CDR3: TGTGCCAGCAGCTTGGGTGCGGGAGGGGGCAGCTACACCTTC.

The V and J genes are TRBV5-1 and TRBJ2-3; D is unclear. The CDR3 is 14 residues long. The ends were cut back, 0 bases at V and 2 bases at J, with 7 bases in the middle. Looked up from germline, CDR1 is SGHRS and CDR2 is YFSETQ. CDR3 nucleotide sequence: TGCGCCAGCAGCTTGGAGGCAACCACAGATACGCAGTATTTT. Residues: CASSLEATTDTQYF.

The rearrangement uses TRBV11-2 and TRBJ2-7, with D unclear. The ends were cut back, 0 bases at V and 2 bases at J, with 11 bases in the middle. This CDR3 is built from 15 residues. The germline V gene encodes CDR1 SGHAT and CDR2 FQNNGV. The CDR3 reads CASSLDLGEAYEQYF. CDR3 DNA: TGTGCCAGCAGCTTAGATCTTGGCGAAGCCTACGAGCAGTACTTC.

The chain combines TRBV10-1 with TRBJ2-4; 11 nucleotides match TRBD2. Per the germline V gene, CDR1 is WNHNN and CDR2 is SYGVQD (reference sequence). There are 15 residues in the CDR3. The trim removed 0 bases at V and 6 bases at J, leaving 1 base unmatched. CDR3 amino acids: CASSESGTSGNIQYF. In DNA form, the CDR3 reads TGCGCCAGCAGTGAGTCCGGGACTAGCGGAAACATTCAGTACTTC.

The chain combines TRBV7-8 with TRBJ1-5, with D possibly TRBD1 on 6 matching bases. V was pared by 5 bases and J by 2 bases, with 16 bases between. CDR1 and CDR2 (germline): SGHVS, FQNEAQ. The CDR3 runs to 16 residues. The CDR3 sequence: CASSLGRTAGNQPQHF. CDR3 in DNA: TGTGCCAGCAGCCTAGGCCGGACAGCGGGCAATCAGCCCCAGCATTTT.

V and J are TRBV7-2 and TRBJ2-7; 7 nucleotides agree with TRBD1. The CDR3 runs 15 residues. Germline trimming cut 5 bases from V and 0 bases from J; bases unmatched to any gene: 7. Germline V gives CDR1 SGHTA, CDR2 FQGNSA. CDR3 loop: CASSPRQGFSYEQYF. The CDR3 bases are TGTGCCAGCAGCCCGAGACAGGGATTCTCCTACGAGCAGTACTTC. Complete variable domain (other parts from reference TRBV7-2 and TRBJ2-7): GAGVSQSPSNKVTEKGKDVELRCDPISGHTALYWYRQSLGQGLEFLIYFQGNSAPDKSGLPSDRFSAERTGGSVSTLTIQRTQQEDSAVYLCASSPRQGFSYEQYFGPGTRLTVT.